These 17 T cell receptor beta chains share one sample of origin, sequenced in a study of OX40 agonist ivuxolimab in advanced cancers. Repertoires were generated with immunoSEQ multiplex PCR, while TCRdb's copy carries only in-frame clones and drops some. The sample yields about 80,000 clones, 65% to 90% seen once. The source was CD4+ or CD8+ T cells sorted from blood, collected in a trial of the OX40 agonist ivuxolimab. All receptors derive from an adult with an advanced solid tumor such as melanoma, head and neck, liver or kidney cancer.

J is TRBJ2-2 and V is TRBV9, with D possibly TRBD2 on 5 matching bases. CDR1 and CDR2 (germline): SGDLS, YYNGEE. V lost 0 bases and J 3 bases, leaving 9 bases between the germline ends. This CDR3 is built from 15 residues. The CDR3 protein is CASSVDPDYTGELFF. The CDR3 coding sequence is TGTGCCAGCAGCGTAGACCCGGACTACACCGGGGAGCTGTTTTTT.

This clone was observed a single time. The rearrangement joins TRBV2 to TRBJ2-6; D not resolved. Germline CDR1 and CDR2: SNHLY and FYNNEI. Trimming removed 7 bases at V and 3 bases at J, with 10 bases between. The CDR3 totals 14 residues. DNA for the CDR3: TGTGCCAGCATTAGAGAGGTTGGGGCCAACGTCCTGACTTTC. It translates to CASIREVGANVLTF.

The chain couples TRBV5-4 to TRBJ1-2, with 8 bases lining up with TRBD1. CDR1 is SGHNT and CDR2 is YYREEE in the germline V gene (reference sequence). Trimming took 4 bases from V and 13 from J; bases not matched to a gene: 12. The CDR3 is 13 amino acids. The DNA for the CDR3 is TGTGCCAGCAGCCTCGGGACAGGAGCTCGAGGCACCTTC. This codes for CASSLGTGARGTF.

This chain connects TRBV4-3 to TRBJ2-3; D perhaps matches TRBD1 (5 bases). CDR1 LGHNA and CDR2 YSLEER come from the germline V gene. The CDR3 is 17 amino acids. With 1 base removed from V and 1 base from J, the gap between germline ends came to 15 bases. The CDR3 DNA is TGCGCCAGCAGCCAAGGGGGCCAAGGGTCGGGCACAGATACGCAGTATTTT. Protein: CASSQGGQGSGTDTQYF.

The CDR3 loop reads CASSPFSSGANVLTF. CDR3 nucleotides: TGCGCCAGCAGCCCCTTCAGCTCTGGGGCCAACGTCCTGACTTTC. V is TRBV4-1 and J is TRBJ2-6; D uncertain. The CDR3 extends over 15 amino acids. V lost 4 bases to trimming and J lost 0 bases, with 7 bases between them. Germline V gives CDR1 MGHRA, CDR2 YSYEKL.

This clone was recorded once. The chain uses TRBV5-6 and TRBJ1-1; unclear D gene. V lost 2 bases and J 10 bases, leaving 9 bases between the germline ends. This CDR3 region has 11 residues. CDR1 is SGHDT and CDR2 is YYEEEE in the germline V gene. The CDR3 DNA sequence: TGTGCCAGCAGCTTTGAGGGAGGAGCTTTCTTT. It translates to CASSFEGGAFF.

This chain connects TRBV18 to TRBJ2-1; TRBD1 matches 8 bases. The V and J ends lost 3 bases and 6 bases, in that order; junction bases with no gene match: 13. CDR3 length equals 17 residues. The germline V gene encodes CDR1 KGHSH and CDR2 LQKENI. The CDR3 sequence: CASSPQGDRLGGNEQFF. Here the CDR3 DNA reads TGTGCCAGCTCACCGCAAGGGGACAGGCTGGGGGGCAATGAGCAGTTCTTC.

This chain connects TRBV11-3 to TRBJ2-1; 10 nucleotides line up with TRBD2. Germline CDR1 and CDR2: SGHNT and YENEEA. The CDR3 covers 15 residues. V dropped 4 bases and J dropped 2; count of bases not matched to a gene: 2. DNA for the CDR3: TGTGCCAGCAGCTATCTAGCGGGAGCCTACAATGAGCAGTTCTTC. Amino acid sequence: CASSYLAGAYNEQFF.

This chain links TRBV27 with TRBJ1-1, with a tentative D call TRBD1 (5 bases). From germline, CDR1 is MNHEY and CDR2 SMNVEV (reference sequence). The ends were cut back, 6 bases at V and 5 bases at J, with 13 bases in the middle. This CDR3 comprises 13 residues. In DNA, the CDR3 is TGTGCCAGCAGCCCCGGGGGGAGAACTGAAGCTTTCTTT. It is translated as CASSPGGRTEAFF.

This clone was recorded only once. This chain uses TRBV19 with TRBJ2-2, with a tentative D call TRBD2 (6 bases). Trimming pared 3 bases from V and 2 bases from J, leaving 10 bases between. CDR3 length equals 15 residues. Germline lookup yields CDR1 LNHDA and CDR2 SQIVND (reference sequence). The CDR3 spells CASSIRGLNTGELFF. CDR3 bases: TGTGCCAGTAGTATTCGGGGACTTAACACCGGGGAGCTGTTTTTT.

The CDR3 here is CASSLKPADTQYF. The CDR3 DNA reads as TGTGCCAGCAGTCTTAAACCAGCGGATACGCAGTATTTT. This chain uses TRBV6-5 with TRBJ2-3, with D unresolved. Germline values: CDR1 MNHEY, CDR2 SVGAGI. V was clipped by 5 bases and J by 6 bases, with 12 bases between them. The CDR3 runs to 13 residues.

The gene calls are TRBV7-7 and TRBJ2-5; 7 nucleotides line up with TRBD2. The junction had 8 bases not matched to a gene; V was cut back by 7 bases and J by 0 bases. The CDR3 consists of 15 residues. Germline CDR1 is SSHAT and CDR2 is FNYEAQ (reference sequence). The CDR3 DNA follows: TGTGCCAGCACCATGAGCGGGAATAACCAAGAGACCCAGTACTTC. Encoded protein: CASTMSGNNQETQYF. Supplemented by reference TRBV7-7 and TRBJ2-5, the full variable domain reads GAGVSQSPRYKVTKRGQDVTLRCDPISSHATLYWYQQALGQGPEFLTYFNYEAQPDKSGLPSDRFSAERPEGSISTLTIQRTEQRDSAMYRCASTMSGNNQETQYFGPGTRLLVL.

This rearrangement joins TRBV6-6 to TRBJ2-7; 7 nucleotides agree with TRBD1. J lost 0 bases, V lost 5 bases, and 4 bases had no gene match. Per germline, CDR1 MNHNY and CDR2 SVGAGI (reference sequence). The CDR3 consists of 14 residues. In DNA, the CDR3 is TGTGCCAGCAGTCAATACAGGGGCTCCTACGAGCAGTACTTC. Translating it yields CASSQYRGSYEQYF.

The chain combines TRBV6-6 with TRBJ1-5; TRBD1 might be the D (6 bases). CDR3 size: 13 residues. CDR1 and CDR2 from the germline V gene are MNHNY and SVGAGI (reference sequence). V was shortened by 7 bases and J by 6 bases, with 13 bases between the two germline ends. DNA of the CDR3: TGTGCCAGCAAATTGACAGGCCCTCAGCCCCAGCATTTT. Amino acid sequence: CASKLTGPQPQHF.

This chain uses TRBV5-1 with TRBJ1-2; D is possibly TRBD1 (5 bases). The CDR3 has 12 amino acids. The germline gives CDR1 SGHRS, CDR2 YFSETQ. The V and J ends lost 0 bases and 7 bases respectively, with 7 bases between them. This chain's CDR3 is CASSLDRIGYTF. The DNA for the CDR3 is TGCGCCAGCAGCTTGGACAGGATTGGCTACACCTTC.

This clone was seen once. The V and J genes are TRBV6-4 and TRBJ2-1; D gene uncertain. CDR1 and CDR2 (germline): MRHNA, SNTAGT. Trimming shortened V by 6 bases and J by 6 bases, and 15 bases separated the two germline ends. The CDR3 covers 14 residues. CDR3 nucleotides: TGTGCCAGCAGCGTAAACACAGTATTCAATGAGCAGTTCTTC. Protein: CASSVNTVFNEQFF.

CDR3 nucleotide sequence: TGTGCCAGCTCACCGGCGGGACCGGGGGAGACCCAGTACTTC. This codes for CASSPAGPGETQYF. The chain recombines TRBV18 with TRBJ2-5, with a possible D match to TRBD2 (6 bases). The V gene's germline CDR1 is KGHSH and CDR2 LQKENI. This CDR3 comprises 14 residues. With 3 bases removed from V and 5 bases from J, the gap between germline ends came to 13 bases.